A single sample gave rise to the 6 T cell receptor beta chains below, sequenced in a study of identical twins. TCRdb independently ran MiXCR on the 5' RACE reads; one entry per CDR3 protein. This sample has hundreds of thousands of distinct CDR3 sequences; about 20% occur once, and the top ten carry approximately 14%. The data also belong to a second study, concerning T cells expressing NK-cell markers.

Specimen: PBMCs. These receptors were obtained from a woman between 18 and 29 years old in good health.

The chain joins TRBV15 to TRBJ1-1, with D unresolved. Trimming took 0 bases from V and 7 from J, leaving 12 bases between them. The CDR3 runs 14 residues. The germline gives CDR1 LNHNV, CDR2 YYDKDF (reference sequence). The DNA of the CDR3 is TGTGCCACCAGCAGAGAGTGGACCGGGAGTGAAGCTTTCTTT. Translating it yields CATSREWTGSEAFF.

The V and J genes are TRBV9 and TRBJ1-2, with D perhaps TRBD1 (5 bases). The germline V gene has CDR1 SGDLS and CDR2 YYNGEE. This CDR3 spans 15 amino acids. Deletions cut 0 bases from V and 4 bases from J, with 13 bases between. The CDR3 nucleotides are TGTGCCAGCAGCGTAGCCGGCAGGGCAGTCTATGGCTACACCTTC. As protein: CASSVAGRAVYGYTF.

Written as DNA, the CDR3 is TGCAGTGCTAGAGAGGGGATAGGCGGCAGGGGATTCTATAATTCACCCCTCCACTTT. Translated: CSAREGIGGRGFYNSPLHF. The rearrangement links TRBV20-1 to TRBJ1-6; D may be TRBD1 (6 bases). Between the trimmed V and J ends, which lost 0 bases and 3 bases, there was a span of 21 bases. Germline CDR1 reads DFQATT; CDR2 reads SNEGSKA (reference sequence). The CDR3 loop spans 19 amino acids.

The chain is built from TRBV5-1 and TRBJ2-1, with D hard to call. The CDR3 sequence is 13 residues long. Germline-derived CDR1 and CDR2 are SGHRS and YFSETQ. The V and J ends lost 0 bases and 6 bases respectively, with 7 bases between them. The CDR3 DNA reads TGCGCCAGCAGCTTGGGCTTTGCCAATGAGCAGTTCTTC. It encodes CASSLGFANEQFF.

The chain carries TRBV9 and TRBJ2-1; TRBD2 might be the D (5 bases). The germline V gene has CDR1 SGDLS and CDR2 YYNGEE. CDR3 length: 13 amino acids. With 4 bases removed from V and 8 bases from J, the gap between germline ends came to 13 bases. The CDR3 nucleotides are TGTGCCAGCAGCCCAGCGGCCTGGGATGAGCAGTTCTTC. Its translation: CASSPAAWDEQFF.

The CDR3 DNA sequence: TGTGCCAGCAGTTTATTAGGCGAAGAGCAGTTCTTC. Translated: CASSLLGEEQFF. The chain combines TRBV27 with TRBJ2-1; no definite D call. The germline CDR1 and CDR2 sequences are MNHEY and SMNVEV (reference sequence). V gave up 1 base and J gave up 10 bases, with 8 bases separating them. The CDR3 consists of 12 residues.